This TCR beta chain is from a study of CD8 T cells in ankylosing spondylitis. Looked up from germline, CDR1 is DFQATT and CDR2 is SNEGSKA (reference sequence). The CDR3 has 12 residues. Trimming removed 3 bases from V and 5 bases from J, with 10 bases in between. This clonotype was found many times. The antigen is undetermined. TCRdb re-called the 5' RACE reads with MiXCR, one entry per CDR3 protein. Among about 250,000 distinct CDR3 sequences listed, roughly a quarter were seen once. Study conclusions and caveats: In the blood and synovial fluid of reactive arthritis, some motif variants had been previously reported. In ankylosing spondylitis blood, a motif of roughly eight highly homologous TCR beta variants appeared characteristic. It was reported that disease-linked clones were significantly enriched in matched ankylosing spondylitis synovial fluid.

The gene calls are TRBV20-1 and TRBJ2-5; no clear D gene. The source of this sequence is a male donor with ankylosing spondylitis or in good health (not recorded which). The sample taken for sequencing was blood, either unsorted or a sorted T cell fraction (not recorded which). The CDR3 region has the DNA TGCAGTGCTAGTCAGTCTCAGGAGACCCAGTACTTC. As protein: CSASQSQETQYF.